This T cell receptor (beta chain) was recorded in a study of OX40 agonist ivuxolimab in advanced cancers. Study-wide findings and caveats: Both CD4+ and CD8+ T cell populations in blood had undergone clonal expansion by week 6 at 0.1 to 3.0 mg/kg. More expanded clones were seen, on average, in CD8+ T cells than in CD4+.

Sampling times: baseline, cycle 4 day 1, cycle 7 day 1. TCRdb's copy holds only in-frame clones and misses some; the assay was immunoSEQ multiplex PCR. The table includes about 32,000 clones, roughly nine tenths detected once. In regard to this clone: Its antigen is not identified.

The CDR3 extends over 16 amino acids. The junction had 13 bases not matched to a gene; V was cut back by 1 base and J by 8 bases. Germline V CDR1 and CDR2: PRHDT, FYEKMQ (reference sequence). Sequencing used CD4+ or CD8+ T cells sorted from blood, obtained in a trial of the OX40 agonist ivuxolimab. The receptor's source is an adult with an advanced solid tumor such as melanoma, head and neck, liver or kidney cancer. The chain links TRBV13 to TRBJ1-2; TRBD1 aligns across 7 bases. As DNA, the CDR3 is TGTGCCAGCAGCTTAGTCGGTGGGCAGGGGGAAAAGGGCTACACCTTC. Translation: CASSLVGGQGEKGYTF. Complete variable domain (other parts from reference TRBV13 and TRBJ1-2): AAGVIQSPRHLIKEKRETATLKCYPIPRHDTVYWYQQGPGQDPQFLISFYEKMQSDKGSIPDRFSAQQFSDYHSELNMSSLELGDSALYFCASSLVGGQGEKGYTFGSGTRLTVV.